The 4 T cell receptor beta chains presented below share a single source sample, sequenced in a study of CD8 T cells in ankylosing spondylitis. TCRdb reprocessed the 5' RACE reads with MiXCR, giving one entry per CDR3 protein. In the table there are about 450,000 distinct CDR3 sequences, 25% to 30% of which are singletons. Their antigens remain unidentified. Broader study findings: A TCR beta motif of under 10 highly homologous variants seemed to mark ankylosing spondylitis blood.

Specimen: blood, either unsorted or a sorted T cell fraction (not recorded which). The receptors shown here come from a male donor with ankylosing spondylitis.

This clonotype was recorded a few times. J is TRBJ2-1 and V is TRBV25-1; D unclear. V gave up 4 bases and J gave up 10 bases, with 8 bases separating them. This CDR3 has 11 residues. Per germline, CDR1 MGHDK and CDR2 SYGVNS. The DNA for the CDR3 is TGTGCCAGCAGTGCGGGTCGGGAGCAGTTCTTC. Encoded protein: CASSAGREQFF.

This clonotype was detected ten times or more. The chain has TRBV5-1 and TRBJ2-1; no firm D call. The CDR3 loop spans 12 amino acids. The germline V gene has CDR1 SGHRS and CDR2 YFSETQ. V was shortened by 4 bases and J by 4 bases, with 6 bases between the two germline ends. CDR3 sequence (DNA): TGCGCCAGCAGCGATTATTACAATGAGCAGTTCTTC. It specifies CASSDYYNEQFF.

This clonotype came up many times. The genes are TRBV5-1 and TRBJ2-3; D possibly corresponds to TRBD2 (5 bases). V lost 4 bases and J 2 bases, leaving 14 bases between the germline ends. The CDR3 length is 15 residues. The V gene's germline CDR1 is SGHRS and CDR2 YFSETQ. CDR3 nucleotides: TGCGCCAGCAGCCCTGGTGCAGGACTCACAGATACGCAGTATTTT. This translates into CASSPGAGLTDTQYF. Drawing the rest from reference TRBV5-1 and TRBJ2-3, the complete variable domain is KAGVTQTPRYLIKTRGQQVTLSCSPISGHRSVSWYQQTPGQGLQFLFEYFSETQRNKGNFPGRFSGRQFSNSRSEMNVSTLELGDSALYLCASSPGAGLTDTQYFGPGTRLTVL.

The J gene is TRBJ1-2, the V gene TRBV9; possibly TRBD1 for D (6 bases). CDR1 is SGDLS and CDR2 is YYNGEE in the germline V gene. Deletions cut 6 bases from V and 4 bases from J, with 13 bases between. The CDR3 runs to 13 residues. The CDR3 DNA reads as TGTGCCAGCATCGGGGGGGCGGGCTATGGCTACACCTTC. Its translation is CASIGGAGYGYTF.